A single sample is the source of the 11 T cell receptor beta chains below, sequenced in a study of beta chain features in type 1 diabetes. The investigators reverse transcribed all of the isolated RNA, so they sequenced expressed TCRB transcripts. Here immunoSEQ multiplex PCR was the method, and the copy in TCRdb shows in-frame clones only, minus some. This repertoire shows about 320,000 clones, roughly 15% found once; its top ten account for about 6.7%. The sequencing sample was made of central memory CD4+ T cells from blood. Receptors were obtained from a man aged 30 to 45 in good health.

This clone was counted at least ten times. The gene calls are TRBV5-4 and TRBJ1-1; 9 bases line up with TRBD1. The CDR3 loop spans 16 amino acids. Per germline, CDR1 SGHNT and CDR2 YYREEE (reference sequence). The trim removed 0 bases at V and 0 bases at J, leaving 3 bases unmatched. The CDR3 DNA reads TGTGCCAGCAGCTTGGACAGGGGGCCAATGAACACTGAAGCTTTCTTT. This encodes CASSLDRGPMNTEAFF.

This clone came up a few times. The chain links TRBV19 to TRBJ1-5; 9 bases align to TRBD1. V lost 10 bases and J lost 4; bases outside the gene matches: 8. The CDR3 consists of 14 residues. Germline V gene sequence: CDR1 LNHDA, CDR2 SQIVND (reference sequence). CDR3 coding DNA: TGTGCCACTCACGGGACAGGGCTGAATCAGCCCCAGCATTTT. This sequence encodes CATHGTGLNQPQHF. Variable domain in full (rest from reference TRBV19 and TRBJ1-5): DGGITQSPKYLFRKEGQNVTLSCEQNLNHDAMYWYRQDPGQGLRLIYYSQIVNDFQKGDIAEGYSVSREKKESFPLTVTSAQKNPTAFYLCATHGTGLNQPQHFGDGTRLSIL.

CDR3 residues: CASSLDVGSRSVEQFF. Here the CDR3 DNA reads TGTGCCAGCAGCTTAGATGTTGGTAGCCGTTCAGTTGAGCAGTTCTTC. This chain connects TRBV11-2 to TRBJ2-1, with unresolved D. The germline V gene encodes CDR1 SGHAT and CDR2 FQNNGV. V was clipped by 0 bases and J by 9 bases, with 18 bases between them. This CDR3 has 16 residues.

This chain connects TRBV7-2 to TRBJ1-2; D not resolved. CDR1 and CDR2 (germline): SGHTA, FQGNSA. The V end was cut by 5 bases, the J end by 5 bases, with 21 bases between. This CDR3 is 16 amino acids long. CDR3 region: CASSPSHGPIPYGYTF. The CDR3 DNA reads as TGTGCCAGCAGCCCAAGCCACGGGCCGATCCCATATGGCTACACCTTC. Full variable domain (rest looked up from reference TRBV7-2 and TRBJ1-2): GAGVSQSPSNKVTEKGKDVELRCDPISGHTALYWYRQSLGQGLEFLIYFQGNSAPDKSGLPSDRFSAERTGGSVSTLTIQRTQQEDSAVYLCASSPSHGPIPYGYTFGSGTRLTVV.

The chain links TRBV25-1 to TRBJ2-5; 7 bases match TRBD2. V gave up 4 bases and J gave up 7 bases; unmatched junction bases: 0. CDR3 length equals 11 residues. CDR1 is MGHDK, CDR2 SYGVNS, per germline. In nucleotides, the CDR3 is TGTGCCAGCAGTGTAGCGGGGACCCAGTACTTC. Residues: CASSVAGTQYF.

V gene TRBV27 combines with J gene TRBJ2-7; a weak D match, TRBD1 (6 bases). Germline V lookup: CDR1 MNHEY, CDR2 SMNVEV (reference sequence). V was shortened by 3 bases and J by 5 bases, with 14 bases between the two germline ends. The CDR3 covers 14 residues. CDR3 amino acids: CASSFLDSRNEQYV. In DNA form, the CDR3 reads TGTGCCAGCAGTTTCCTGGACAGTCGAAACGAGCAGTACGTC.

The chain combines TRBV7-8 with TRBJ2-3; TRBD2 might be the D (5 bases). Germline CDR1 reads SGHVS; CDR2 reads FQNEAQ. This CDR3 is built from 15 residues. V lost 3 bases and J 2 bases, leaving 12 bases between the germline ends. CDR3 sequence: CASSFKRNPTDTQYF. DNA of the CDR3: TGTGCCAGCAGCTTTAAGCGGAATCCCACAGATACGCAGTATTTT. The whole variable domain, remainder taken from reference TRBV7-8 and TRBJ2-3, is GAGVSQSPRYKVAKRGQDVALRCDPISGHVSLFWYQQALGQGPEFLTYFQNEAQLDKSGLPSDRFFAERPEGSVSTLKIQRTQQEDSAVYLCASSFKRNPTDTQYFGPGTRLTVL.

This clone was detected only a few times. The V call is TRBV18, the J call TRBJ1-4; unclear D gene. The CDR3 loop spans 16 amino acids. Germline V gene lookup returns CDR1 KGHSH and CDR2 LQKENI. The ends were cut back, 3 bases at V and 8 bases at J, with 19 bases in the middle. The CDR3 loop reads CASSPIRAAESEKLFF. The CDR3, as DNA: TGTGCCAGCTCACCGATTAGGGCTGCTGAATCAGAAAAACTGTTTTTT.

This chain uses TRBV6-5 with TRBJ2-3; perhaps TRBD1 as D (6 bases). The V end was cut by 7 bases, the J end by 4 bases, with 6 bases between. The germline V gene has CDR1 MNHEY and CDR2 SVGAGI. CDR3 length: 11 amino acids. The CDR3 nucleotides are TGTGCCAGCAAGGGGGCAGATACGCAGTATTTT. Translating gives CASKGADTQYF.

This clone showed up just a few times. The chain has TRBV7-2 and TRBJ1-4; the D gene is possibly TRBD1 (6 bases). The CDR3 runs 14 residues. Between the trimmed V and J ends, which lost 5 bases and 3 bases, there was a span of 10 bases. Germline V gene lookup returns CDR1 SGHTA and CDR2 FQGNSA. CDR3 DNA sequence: TGTGCCAGCAGCGATGGACAGTCTAATGAAAAACTGTTTTTT. It codes for CASSDGQSNEKLFF. Together with reference TRBV7-2 and TRBJ1-4, the CDR3 gives the full variable domain: GAGVSQSPSNKVTEKGKDVELRCDPISGHTALYWYRQSLGQGLEFLIYFQGNSAPDKSGLPSDRFSAERTGGSVSTLTIQRTQQEDSAVYLCASSDGQSNEKLFFGSGTQLSVL.

This clone was found a few times. The genes are TRBV4-3 and TRBJ2-1; 10 bases match TRBD1. Germline V CDR1 and CDR2: LGHNA, YSLEER. The CDR3 loop spans 17 amino acids. The ends lost 2 bases at V and 7 bases at J; junction bases unmatched: 11. The CDR3 sequence: CASSQLRGGQGRNEQFF. In DNA, the CDR3 is TGCGCCAGCAGCCAACTCCGCGGGGGACAGGGGCGGAATGAGCAGTTCTTC.